What follows are 32 T cell receptor beta chains derived from one specimen sequenced in a study of T cells after somatic rescue of genetic block. Sequenced by immunoSEQ multiplex PCR; TCRdb stores in-frame clones only, minus some. In the table there are tens of thousands of clones, around 90% of which are singletons. The specimen was peripheral blood mononuclear cells (PBMCs). Source of these receptors: a man aged 40-55 years.

The rearrangement joins TRBV6-4 to TRBJ2-3; D may be TRBD2 (6 bases). The V gene's germline CDR1 is MRHNA and CDR2 SNTAGT. V was pared by 3 bases and J by 0 bases, with 7 bases between. The CDR3 runs 14 residues. The CDR3 here is CASSELASTDTQYF. DNA for the CDR3: TGTGCCAGCAGTGAGCTAGCGAGCACAGATACGCAGTATTTT.

V usage is TRBV5-4 and J usage is TRBJ1-4; TRBD1 matches at 9 bases. J gave up 3 bases and V 4 bases, and 10 bases lay outside the gene matches. Germline CDR1 SGHNT, CDR2 YYREEE (reference sequence). The CDR3 length is 17 residues. The CDR3 region is CASSPGGTGMANEKLFF. The DNA of the CDR3 is TGTGCCAGCAGCCCTGGAGGGACAGGGATGGCTAATGAAAAACTGTTTTTT.

The rearrangement joins TRBV7-9 to TRBJ2-7; TRBD1 matches at 8 bases. After removal of 3 bases from V and 3 bases from J, the junction contained 4 bases not matched to a gene. CDR1 SEHNR and CDR2 FQNEAQ come from the germline V gene (reference sequence). CDR3 length: 14 amino acids. Here the CDR3 DNA reads TGTGCCAGCAGCTTGACAGGGGTTAGCTACGAGCAGTACTTC. Protein: CASSLTGVSYEQYF.

This chain links TRBV6-6 with TRBJ2-5, with 11 nucleotides matching TRBD2. In germline, CDR1 is MNHNY, CDR2 SVGAGI (reference sequence). There are 14 residues in the CDR3. Losses at the gene ends were 8 bases for V and 4 bases for J; bases not matched to a gene: 6. In DNA form, the CDR3 reads TGTGCCAGCTTCCCTCTAGCGGGGGGAGAGACCCAGTACTTC. Its protein is CASFPLAGGETQYF.

The chain has TRBV4-2 and TRBJ1-1; a weak D match, TRBD1 (5 bases). CDR1 and CDR2 (germline): LGHNA, YNFKEQ. This CDR3 region has 16 residues. V lost 1 base and J 0 bases, leaving 12 bases between the germline ends. Here the CDR3 reads CASSQARGGVNTEAFF. The CDR3 bases are TGTGCCAGCAGCCAAGCCCGAGGAGGGGTGAACACTGAAGCTTTCTTT.

This clone has a single count. This specimen includes other DNA sequences encoding the same CDR3. This chain joins TRBV11-2 and TRBJ2-7; D remains ambiguous. The CDR3 is 13 amino acids. Germline values: CDR1 SGHAT, CDR2 FQNNGV. V was trimmed by 5 bases and J by 2 bases, leaving 10 bases between them. CDR3 protein: CASSLGPPYEQYF. CDR3 nucleotide sequence: TGTGCCAGCAGCCTCGGACCGCCCTACGAGCAGTACTTC.

V and J are TRBV5-6 and TRBJ2-7; 12 bases match TRBD2. V lost 4 bases and J lost 7; bases outside the gene matches: 6. Germline CDR1 reads SGHDT; CDR2 reads YYEEEE. The CDR3 has 14 residues. CDR3 sequence reads: CASSPALAGGEQYF. CDR3 bases: TGTGCCAGCAGCCCCGCACTAGCGGGAGGAGAGCAGTACTTC.

This clone occurred once. J is TRBJ1-1 and V is TRBV27, with a tentative D call TRBD1 (5 bases). The CDR3 has 15 amino acids. V lost 6 bases to trimming and J lost 3 bases, with 17 bases between them. Germline CDR1 reads MNHEY; CDR2 reads SMNVEV (reference sequence). In DNA form, the CDR3 reads TGTGCCAGCAGCCCAACGGGTGGGACCCACACTGAAGCTTTCTTT. Its translation: CASSPTGGTHTEAFF.

This chain joins TRBV5-1 and TRBJ2-5; 14 bases fit TRBD2. This CDR3 region has 15 residues. With 4 bases clipped from V and 4 bases from J, the junction kept 3 bases outside the gene matches. Germline V gives CDR1 SGHRS, CDR2 YFSETQ. The CDR3 loop reads CASSEGLAGVETQYF. CDR3 nucleotide sequence: TGCGCCAGCAGCGAGGGACTAGCGGGGGTAGAGACCCAGTACTTC.

The chain joins TRBV7-2 to TRBJ1-1, with a possible D match to TRBD1 (6 bases). The CDR3 runs 15 residues. The V end lost 4 bases, the J end lost 1 base, and 13 bases lay between the germline ends. Germline V lookup: CDR1 SGHTA, CDR2 FQGNSA. The CDR3 DNA sequence: TGTGCCAGCAGCTCAACTCAGACAGGGAACACTGAAGCTTTCTTT. Its protein is CASSSTQTGNTEAFF. Looking up the rest from reference TRBV7-2 and TRBJ1-1 gives the full variable domain: GAGVSQSPSNKVTEKGKDVELRCDPISGHTALYWYRQSLGQGLEFLIYFQGNSAPDKSGLPSDRFSAERTGGSVSTLTIQRTQQEDSAVYLCASSSTQTGNTEAFFGQGTRLTVV.

V gene TRBV2 combines with J gene TRBJ2-3; 7 positions agree with TRBD2. After removal of 8 bases from V and 2 bases from J, the junction contained 7 bases not matched to a gene. The CDR3 extends over 14 amino acids. The V gene's germline CDR1 is SNHLY and CDR2 FYNNEI. CDR3 amino acids: CASGRAFPTDTQYF. For the CDR3, the DNA is TGTGCCAGCGGGAGGGCTTTCCCCACAGATACGCAGTATTTT.

This chain joins TRBV19 and TRBJ2-5; TRBD1 matches at 7 bases. The J segment lost 5 bases and the V segment lost 7 bases, leaving 10 bases of the junction unmatched. CDR1 LNHDA and CDR2 SQIVND come from the germline V gene (reference sequence). The CDR3 covers 14 residues. The DNA of the CDR3 is TGTGCCAGTACCCCCGAAGGGGGCAGGGAGACCCAGTACTTC. Amino acid sequence: CASTPEGGRETQYF. Full variable domain (outside the CDR3, taken from reference TRBV19 and TRBJ2-5): DGGITQSPKYLFRKEGQNVTLSCEQNLNHDAMYWYRQDPGQGLRLIYYSQIVNDFQKGDIAEGYSVSREKKESFPLTVTSAQKNPTAFYLCASTPEGGRETQYFGPGTRLLVL.

The chain combines TRBV10-3 with TRBJ1-3; maybe TRBD1 (6 bases). V lost 2 bases and J 4 bases, leaving 6 bases between the germline ends. The CDR3 totals 13 residues. The germline V gene has CDR1 ENHRY and CDR2 SYGVKD. CDR3 loop: CAISEGQGNTIYF. The CDR3 region has the DNA TGTGCCATCAGTGAGGGACAGGGAAACACCATATATTTT.

CDR3 amino acids: CAISVALGEQYF. CDR3 DNA sequence: TGTGCCATCAGTGTAGCGCTCGGCGAGCAGTACTTC. The chain combines TRBV10-3 with TRBJ2-7; a possible D gene is TRBD2 (5 bases). V gave up 4 bases and J gave up 6 bases, with 10 bases separating them. This CDR3 has 12 amino acids. Germline CDR1 and CDR2: ENHRY and SYGVKD.

The chain carries TRBV10-3 and TRBJ2-7, with 7 nucleotides matching TRBD2. CDR1 is ENHRY and CDR2 is SYGVKD in the germline V gene. The CDR3 is 12 residues long. Trimming took 6 bases from V and 5 from J; bases not matched to a gene: 4. In DNA form, the CDR3 reads TGTGCCATCAGGGGGAGGGCCGACGAGCAGTACTTC. Translation gives CAIRGRADEQYF.

The V gene is TRBV7-9, the J gene TRBJ1-4; D might be TRBD1 (6 bases). The V end lost 5 bases, the J end lost 7 bases, and 14 bases lay between the germline ends. CDR1 SEHNR and CDR2 FQNEAQ come from the germline V gene (reference sequence). The CDR3 is 14 amino acids. The CDR3 DNA follows: TGTGCCAGCAGCATCGCTAGGGGGAGTGAAAAACTGTTTTTT. Its translation is CASSIARGSEKLFF.

Written as DNA, the CDR3 is TGTGCCAGCAGTGAAGCTGTGGGACAGGGGGCAATCGAGCAGTACTTC. It specifies CASSEAVGQGAIEQYF. This chain links TRBV6-1 with TRBJ2-7; TRBD1 aligns across 12 bases. Trimming at V came to 0 bases and at J to 6 bases, leaving 6 bases not matched to a gene. This CDR3 comprises 16 residues. CDR1 is MNHNS, CDR2 SASEGT, per germline.

This clone was seen a single time. V and J are TRBV19 and TRBJ2-2, with TRBD1 identical over 7 bases. After removal of 4 bases from V and 11 bases from J, the junction contained 4 bases not matched to a gene. CDR1 and CDR2 from the germline V gene are LNHDA and SQIVND (reference sequence). The CDR3 contains 12 residues. The DNA of the CDR3 is TGTGCCAGTAGTACAGGGACAGAAGAGCTGTTTTTT. Its protein is CASSTGTEELFF.

V is TRBV7-6 and J is TRBJ2-1; 10 bases agree with TRBD2. With V trimmed by 2 bases and J by 8 bases, 6 bases remained unmatched. Germline-derived CDR1 and CDR2 are SGHVS and FNYEAQ. The CDR3 covers 15 residues. Here the CDR3 reads CASSLTSGVVDEQFF. Here the CDR3 DNA reads TGTGCCAGCAGCTTAACTAGCGGGGTTGTCGATGAGCAGTTCTTC.

This clone was picked up one time. V usage is TRBV9 and J usage is TRBJ1-5; D is undetermined. Germline values: CDR1 SGDLS, CDR2 YYNGEE. Trimming removed 4 bases at V and 3 bases at J, with 14 bases between. This CDR3 region has 15 residues. Written as DNA, the CDR3 is TGTGCCAGCAGCATCACCGGGTCCTTCAATCAGCCCCAGCATTTT. Amino acid sequence: CASSITGSFNQPQHF.

This chain uses TRBV6-6 with TRBJ2-1, with D perhaps assigned TRBD1 or TRBD2 (5 bases each). V was shortened by 6 bases and J by 7 bases, with 19 bases between the two germline ends. This CDR3 spans 15 amino acids. CDR1 MNHNY and CDR2 SVGAGI come from the germline V gene (reference sequence). The CDR3 nucleotides are TGTGCCAGCAGCCCCGGTCGGGACCCCCGGAATGAGCAGTTCTTC. Translated: CASSPGRDPRNEQFF.

The CDR3 region is CASSGPLNTGELFF. CDR3 nucleotides: TGTGCCAGCAGCGGACCTCTGAACACCGGGGAGCTGTTTTTT. This chain connects TRBV2 to TRBJ2-2; unclear D gene. The germline V gene has CDR1 SNHLY and CDR2 FYNNEI. The CDR3 sequence is 14 residues long. V lost 6 bases and J lost 1, with 9 bases in between.

The chain recombines TRBV5-6 with TRBJ1-1, with 7 nucleotides matching TRBD1. Germline V gene lookup returns CDR1 SGHDT and CDR2 YYEEEE. CDR3 size: 16 residues. With 4 bases clipped from V and 3 bases from J, the junction kept 12 bases outside the gene matches. DNA of the CDR3: TGTGCCAGCAGCGGCGAGGGGGCGTTTAGATACACTGAAGCTTTCTTT. Protein sequence: CASSGEGAFRYTEAFF.

The CDR3 loop reads CASRRDRVVYEQYF. Here the CDR3 DNA reads TGTGCCAGCAGAAGGGACAGGGTAGTCTACGAGCAGTACTTC. The chain is built from TRBV28 and TRBJ2-7, with 9 bases lining up with TRBD1. With V trimmed by 6 bases and J by 3 bases, 6 bases remained unmatched. Germline-derived CDR1 and CDR2 are MDHEN and SYDVKM. This CDR3 has 14 residues.

The rearrangement links TRBV11-2 to TRBJ2-5; D is possibly TRBD2 (5 bases). This CDR3 is 13 amino acids long. V lost 0 bases, J lost 7 bases, and 9 bases lay in between. Per the germline V gene, CDR1 is SGHAT and CDR2 is FQNNGV. The CDR3, as DNA: TGTGCCAGCAGCTTAGATCGGGGTGGGACCCAGTACTTC. It translates to CASSLDRGGTQYF.

The chain has TRBV4-2 and TRBJ2-3, with D tentatively TRBD2 (6 bases). This CDR3 contains 15 residues. Germline lookup yields CDR1 LGHNA and CDR2 YNFKEQ. V lost 3 bases and J 2 bases, leaving 12 bases between the germline ends. The CDR3 DNA follows: TGTGCCAGCAGCCATAGGAGGGGAAACACAGATACGCAGTATTTT. This encodes CASSHRRGNTDTQYF.

This clone has a single count. The chain joins TRBV5-1 to TRBJ2-1; tentatively, D is TRBD2 (5 bases). With 4 bases removed from V and 6 bases from J, the gap between germline ends came to 17 bases. The germline V gene has CDR1 SGHRS and CDR2 YFSETQ. CDR3 length: 15 residues. In DNA, the CDR3 is TGCGCCAGCAGCCTAGGAACCGGACTGGTCAATGAGCAGTTCTTC. Translation gives CASSLGTGLVNEQFF.

This rearrangement joins TRBV10-3 to TRBJ2-3, with TRBD1 identical over 7 bases. J lost 1 base, V lost 4 bases, and 2 bases had no gene match. The V gene's germline CDR1 is ENHRY and CDR2 SYGVKD. There are 14 residues in the CDR3. The CDR3 DNA reads as TGTGCCATCAGTGCCCAGGGGGGCACAGATACGCAGTATTTT. Translated, it gives CAISAQGGTDTQYF.

Here the CDR3 DNA reads TGTGCCAGCAGCCCCCGAAGGGCGCTCACAGATACGCAGTATTTT. It specifies CASSPRRALTDTQYF. The chain joins TRBV7-8 to TRBJ2-3; D unresolved. Between the trimmed V and J ends, which lost 5 bases and 2 bases, there was a span of 14 bases. This CDR3 spans 15 amino acids. Germline CDR1 SGHVS, CDR2 FQNEAQ.

The CDR3 here is CASSPRRIDTQYF. The CDR3 coding sequence is TGTGCCAGCAGCCCCCGTCGAATTGATACGCAGTATTTT. J is TRBJ2-3 and V is TRBV7-2; unclear D gene. V was trimmed by 5 bases and J by 6 bases, leaving 12 bases between them. Germline V gene data show CDR1 as SGHTA and CDR2 as FQGNSA. The CDR3 has 13 amino acids.

CDR3 residues: CASRGQVYSNQPQHF. In nucleotides, the CDR3 is TGTGCCAGCAGGGGACAGGTTTATAGCAATCAGCCCCAGCATTTT. The rearrangement joins TRBV28 to TRBJ1-5, with 8 nucleotides matching TRBD1. After removal of 6 bases from V and 0 bases from J, the junction contained 4 bases not matched to a gene. This CDR3 is built from 15 residues. CDR1 and CDR2 (germline): MDHEN, SYDVKM.

The chain has TRBV4-1 and TRBJ1-5; no clear D gene. Deletions cut 4 bases from V and 0 bases from J, with 10 bases between. The CDR3 runs 15 residues. Germline CDR1 and CDR2: MGHRA and YSYEKL. In nucleotides, the CDR3 is TGCGCCAGCAGCCTAAACACCTATAGCAATCAGCCCCAGCATTTT. This translates into CASSLNTYSNQPQHF.